Listed below are T cell receptor beta chains from one sample, sequenced in a study of shared clonotypes between healthy human individuals. Measured with immunoSEQ multiplex PCR; TCRdb has only the in-frame clones, and not every one. The data hold around 1.6 million clones, with 95% to 99% observed a single time. The sequenced sample was naive CD4+ T cells sorted from blood. The receptors were sampled from a man aged 25-45 years in good health. Each CDR3 is given with its conserved first and last residue. A D gene is named only where the DNA matches it firmly.

j_gene | d_gene | v_gene | CDR3nt | CDR3aa
TRBJ2-7 | - | TRBV5-1 | TGCGCCAGCAGCTTGGTGGGGGATACAAACTACGAGCAGTACTTC | CASSLVGDTNYEQYF
TRBJ2-2 | - | TRBV28 | TGTGCCAGCAGTTTTGGGGGGTCCACCGGGGAGCTGTTTTTT | CASSFGGSTGELFF
TRBJ2-2 | TRBD2 | TRBV18 | TGTGCCAGCTCACTCACTAGCGCCGGGGAGCTGTTTTTT | CASSLTSAGELFF
TRBJ2-3 | TRBD2 | TRBV5-1 | TGCGCCAGCAGCTTGGCATCCAGGACTAGCGCCACAGATACGCAGTATTTT | CASSLASRTSATDTQYF
TRBJ2-7 | TRBD1 | TRBV9 | TGTGCCAGCAGCGCTAGGATCAGGGGGCGCATCTACGAGCAGTACTTC | CASSARIRGRIYEQYF
TRBJ2-5 | - | TRBV27 | TGTGCCAGCAGTTCCGGACCGAATGGTCAAGAGACCCAGTACTTC | CASSSGPNGQETQYF
TRBJ2-5 | - | TRBV7-9 | TGTGCCAGCAGCTTACGTGGGAGTGAGACCCAGTACTTC | CASSLRGSETQYF
TRBJ1-1 | - | TRBV28 | TGTGCCAGCAATCAAAACTTTGGGGATTACACTGAAGCTTTCTTT | CASNQNFGDYTEAFF
TRBJ2-3 | - | TRBV5-4 | TGTGCCAGCAGCCGCCGGGGGTCGGGAGTCACAGATACGCAGTATTTT | CASSRRGSGVTDTQYF
TRBJ2-7 | - | TRBV6-4 | TGTGCCAGCAGGGTCAAGCCGTACGAGCAGTACTTC | CASRVKPYEQYF
TRBJ1-5 | TRBD1 | TRBV9 | TGTGCCAGCAGCGATGGGACAGGGACTCAGCCCCAGCATTTT | CASSDGTGTQPQHF
TRBJ1-5 | - | TRBV28 | TGTGCCAGCATCCCACAGCTTAGCAATCAGCCCCAGCATTTT | CASIPQLSNQPQHF
TRBJ2-3 | - | TRBV12-2 | TGTGCAAGTCGCCACTTACTAGCGATTGATAACACAGATACGCAGTATTTT | CASRHLLAIDNTDTQYF
TRBJ2-1 | - | TRBV18 | TGTGCCAGCTCACCAACTACATCCCTCACCTACAATGAGCAGTTCTTC | CASSPTTSLTYNEQFF
TRBJ2-3 | TRBD2 | TRBV7-9 | TGTGCCAGCAGCTTCGGGGCTAGCGGGAGTGGCGATACGCAGTATTTT | CASSFGASGSGDTQYF
TRBJ2-7 | TRBD1 | TRBV18 | TGTGCCAGCTCAACGCGGACAGGGATGGACGAGCAGTACTTC | CASSTRTGMDEQYF
TRBJ2-3 | - | TRBV5-1 | TGCGCCAGCAGCACCGTAACATCAGATACGCAGTATTTT | CASSTVTSDTQYF
TRBJ1-5 | - | TRBV5-1 | TGCGCCAGTTCGCCGGGAAATAGCAATCAGCCCCAGCATTTT | CASSPGNSNQPQHF
TRBJ1-1 | - | TRBV5-1 | TGCGCCAGCAGCCGGGGGGACACGATGAACACTGAAGCTTTCTTT | CASSRGDTMNTEAFF
TRBJ2-1 | - | TRBV27 | TGTGCCAGCAGTTTTAGGGCGGAACTTTACAATGAGCAGTTCTTC | CASSFRAELYNEQFF